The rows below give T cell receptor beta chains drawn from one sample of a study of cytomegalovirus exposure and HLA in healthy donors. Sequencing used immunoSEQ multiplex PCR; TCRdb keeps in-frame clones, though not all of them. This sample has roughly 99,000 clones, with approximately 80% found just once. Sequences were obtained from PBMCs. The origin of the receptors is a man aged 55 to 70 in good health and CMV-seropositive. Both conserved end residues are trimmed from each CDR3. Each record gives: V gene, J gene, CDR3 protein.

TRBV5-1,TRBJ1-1,ASSLGGGLNTEAF
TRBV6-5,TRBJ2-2,ASSYSRSFTGELF
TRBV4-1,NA,ASSQASSGVYEQY
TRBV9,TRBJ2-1,ASSKGLAVSYNEQF
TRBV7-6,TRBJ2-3,ASRGTGLVQY
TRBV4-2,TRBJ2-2,ASSQEGSTVTGELF
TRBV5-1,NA,ASSLGHRQFYEQY
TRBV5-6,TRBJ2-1,ASSLGGGGGGRDEQF
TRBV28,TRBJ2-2,ASSDTGSGGELF
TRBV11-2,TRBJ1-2,ASSYSGYGYT
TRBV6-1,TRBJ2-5,ASSERGGLETQY
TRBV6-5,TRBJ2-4,ASKTKLENIQY
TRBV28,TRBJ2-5,ASNRRDRGLQETQY
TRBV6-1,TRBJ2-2,ASSDPGDLTGELF
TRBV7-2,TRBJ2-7,ASSPPGGGKREQY
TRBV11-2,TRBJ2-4,ASTGTGGGIQY
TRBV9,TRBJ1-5,ASSVEGGGNQPQH
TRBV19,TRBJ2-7,ASSIGSYEQY
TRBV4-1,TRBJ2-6,ASSQGDRSSGANVLT
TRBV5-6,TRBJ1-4,ASSLRGGGEKLF
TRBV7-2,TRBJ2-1,ASSLASGLSYNEQF
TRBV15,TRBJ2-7,ATSTSGTGGYEQY
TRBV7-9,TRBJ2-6,ASSPQIPGANVLT
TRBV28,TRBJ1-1,ASSPSGSRGAEAF
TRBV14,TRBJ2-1,ASSQERTAHVQF
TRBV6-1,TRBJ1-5,ASSEQGAGNQPQH
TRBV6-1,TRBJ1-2,ASSEVVNYGYT
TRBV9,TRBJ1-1,ASSPYGRKRNTEAF
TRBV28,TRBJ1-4,ASSRGGPNEKLF
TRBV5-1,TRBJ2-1,ASSWIGGAVNEDEQF
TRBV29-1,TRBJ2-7,SVGPGTALYEQY
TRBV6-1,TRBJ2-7,ASSEMWRQGSYEQY
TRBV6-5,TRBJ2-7,ASSLWVSGGSYEQY
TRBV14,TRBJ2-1,ASSKSSYNEQF
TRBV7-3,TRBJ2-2,ASKGTRNTGELF
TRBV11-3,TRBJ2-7,ASSAGQGRGEQY
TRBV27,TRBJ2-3,ASTTSGGRGTQY
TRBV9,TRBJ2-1,ASSVGHGLLGGEQF
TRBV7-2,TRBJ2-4,ASSKTTGGVVY
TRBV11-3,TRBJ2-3,ASSLDQGTDTQY
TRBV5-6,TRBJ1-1,ASSLTRDRMNTEAF
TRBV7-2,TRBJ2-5,ASSLGTSGGASPQY
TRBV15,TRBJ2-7,ATSGGEGISYEQY
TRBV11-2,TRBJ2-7,ASSLTRVHEQY
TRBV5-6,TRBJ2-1,ASSLWRAGGPYNEQF
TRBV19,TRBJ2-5,ASSTGRGVWETQY
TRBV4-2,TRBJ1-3,ASSQEISADSGNTIY
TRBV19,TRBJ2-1,ASHPSGAYNEQF
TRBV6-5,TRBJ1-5,ASKQGAFQPQH
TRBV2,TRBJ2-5,ASSSGQLPY
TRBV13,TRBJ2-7,ASSAPGFYEQY
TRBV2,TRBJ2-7,ASRGDTNYEQY
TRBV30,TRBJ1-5,AWSPGGEQPQH
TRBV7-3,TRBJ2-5,ASSLSQGQTQY
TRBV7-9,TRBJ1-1,SSSLKGKAF